A selection of T cell receptor beta chains follows, all from one sample in a study of CD8 T cells in ankylosing spondylitis. From the 5' RACE reads, TCRdb called clonotypes with MiXCR, one entry per CDR3 protein. The sample carries approximately 92,000 distinct CDR3 sequences, approximately 9% recorded once. Sequenced sample: blood, either unsorted or a sorted T cell fraction (not recorded which). The source is a male donor with ankylosing spondylitis or in good health (not recorded which). Both conserved end residues are part of each CDR3. A D gene is named only where the DNA matches it firmly. For some rows the clone size is stated as once, few or many, or as a class when expanded; others skip it.

v_gene	abundance	d_gene	j_gene	CDR3nt	CDR3aa
TRBV5-1	many	TRBD2	TRBJ2-7	TGCGCCAGCAGCTTGGCCCTGCGGGGGGCCTTGTACGAGCAGTACTTC	CASSLALRGALYEQYF
TRBV7-8	.	TRBD1	TRBJ2-7	TGTGCCAGCAGCTTAGGGGGCTCAGGGGGCGAGCAGTACTTC	CASSLGGSGGEQYF
TRBV12-3/TRBV12-4	many	.	TRBJ2-1	TGTGCCAGCAGTTCCAGGGCCGTAGTGGAGTTCTTC	CASSSRAVVEFF
TRBV11-2	many	.	TRBJ2-1	TGTGCCAGCAGCTTGAGTGGTGCTAATTACAATGAGCAGTTCTTC	CASSLSGANYNEQFF
TRBV28	many	.	TRBJ1-3	TGTGCCAGCAGTTCAAGGGGCTTCAGCTCTGGAAACACCATATATTTT	CASSSRGFSSGNTIYF
TRBV15	many	.	TRBJ2-6	TGTGCCACCAGCAGAGATCCTACCGTCTCTGGGGCCAACGTCCTGACTTTC	CATSRDPTVSGANVLTF
TRBV15	many	.	TRBJ1-1	TGTGCCACCAGCGCTGGGATGAACACTGAAGCTTTCTTT	CATSAGMNTEAFF
TRBV29-1	many	TRBD2	TRBJ2-3	TGCAGCGTCGCTGGACTAGCGGGCACAGATACGCAGTATTTT	CSVAGLAGTDTQYF
TRBV18	many	.	TRBJ2-7	TGTGCCAGCTCGACGGGAGACAGCTCCTACGAGCAGTACTTC	CASSTGDSSYEQYF
TRBV5-1	.	TRBD2	TRBJ2-3	TGCGCCAGCCATAGCGGGGGGGCAGCAGATACGCAGTATTTT	CASHSGGAADTQYF
TRBV20-1	.	TRBD1	TRBJ1-1	TGCAGTGCTAGAAAGGGGGGGACAGGGGGCGTGAAAGCTTTCTTT	CSARKGGTGGVKAFF
TRBV30	many	.	TRBJ2-6	TGTGCCTGGAGTGACTCTGGGGCCAACGTCCTGACTTTC	CAWSDSGANVLTF
TRBV5-3	.	.	TRBJ1-5	TGTGCCAGGAGCTCTAGGGTCCAAAATTATAGCAATCAGCCCCAGCATTTT	CARSSRVQNYSNQPQHF
TRBV7-2	many	TRBD2	TRBJ2-7	TGTGCCAGCAGCTGGGCCATGAGTAGCGGGGATTACGAGCAGTACTTC	CASSWAMSSGDYEQYF
TRBV11-1	many	.	TRBJ2-3	TGTGCCAGCAGCTTCAACTCTCCAGGACACCCTTCTAGCACAGATACGCAGTATTTT	CASSFNSPGHPSSTDTQYF
TRBV7-3	many	TRBD2	TRBJ2-3	TGTGCCAGCAGCCGTAGCGGGGTTGGCACAGATACGCAGTATTTT	CASSRSGVGTDTQYF
TRBV7-9	.	.	TRBJ2-1	TGTGCCAGCAGCTTAATTCCAGGGTCCTACAATGAGCAGTTCTTC	CASSLIPGSYNEQFF
TRBV5-1	many	TRBD1	TRBJ1-4	TGCGCCAGCACCATGACAGGGAAGACTAATGAAAAACTGTTTTTT	CASTMTGKTNEKLFF
TRBV5-6	many	.	TRBJ2-5	TGTGCCAGCAGCTTGGAGCCTGAGGCGCCCCAAGAGACCCAGTACTTC	CASSLEPEAPQETQYF
TRBV28	few	.	TRBJ2-7	TGTGCCAGCAGGTACCGGGACAACTCCTACGAGCAGTACTTC	CASRYRDNSYEQYF
TRBV5-1	many	TRBD1	TRBJ2-5	TGCGCCAGCGGGGGGACAGGGGGCGAAGAGACCCAGTACTTC	CASGGTGGEETQYF
TRBV20-1	many	.	TRBJ1-6	TGCAGTGCCAAGGGGCCCTTAAATTCACCCCTCCACTTT	CSAKGPLNSPLHF
TRBV5-5	many	.	TRBJ2-3	TGTGCCAGCAGCCCGGTAGCGGTTCCTAGCACAGATACGCAGTATTTT	CASSPVAVPSTDTQYF
TRBV5-1	.	.	TRBJ2-1	TGCGCCAGCAGCTTGCAGTCATGGGGGGGGCGGGACAATGAGCAGTTCTTC	CASSLQSWGGRDNEQFF
TRBV7-3	few	TRBD1	TRBJ1-1	TGTGCCAGCAGCCCCGGACAGGGCCGGCCTTACACTGAAGCTTTCTTT	CASSPGQGRPYTEAFF
TRBV5-5	many	.	TRBJ1-5	TGTGCCAGCAGACCGGACCTCAATCAGCCCCAGCATTTT	CASRPDLNQPQHF
TRBV6-6	few	.	TRBJ1-5	TGTGCCAGCGATAAGGGAGGTCAGCCCCAGCATTTT	CASDKGGQPQHF
TRBV7-6	many	TRBD1	TRBJ2-7	TGTGCCAGCAGCCCCGGGACAGGGGAGGGCGAGCAGTACTTC	CASSPGTGEGEQYF
TRBV7-3	many	.	TRBJ2-1	TGTGCCAGCAGCTTAACGGTGTCTCCCACTGGCGATGAGCAGTTCTTC	CASSLTVSPTGDEQFF
TRBV7-2	many	TRBD1	TRBJ1-2	TGTGCCAGCAGCTTTGGACAGGATAGCTATGGCTACACCTTC	CASSFGQDSYGYTF
TRBV15	many	.	TRBJ2-7	TGTGCCACCAGCAAGCTCAGGGGTAGCGTCGACGAGCAGTACTTC	CATSKLRGSVDEQYF
TRBV12-3/TRBV12-4	many	.	TRBJ2-5	TGTGCCAGCAGTTCAGTCGGAGGGCCCCAGTACTTC	CASSSVGGPQYF
TRBV5-3	few	.	TRBJ2-1	TGTGCCAGAAGCCTTTCCCACAGGTACCCTTACAATGAGCAGTTCTTC	CARSLSHRYPYNEQFF
TRBV5-5	many	.	TRBJ2-5	TGTGCCAGCAGCTTGGAGACCCAGTACTTC	CASSLETQYF
TRBV20-1	many	TRBD2	TRBJ2-1	TGCAGTATCAAGATGGCGGGGGATTACAATGAGCAGTTCTTC	CSIKMAGDYNEQFF
TRBV7-2	few	.	TRBJ2-3	TGTGCCAGCAGCTTAGCGGGGGCATCTACCACAGATACGCAGTATTTT	CASSLAGASTTDTQYF
TRBV2	many	TRBD1	TRBJ2-7	TGTGCCAGCAGCGCGACAGGGAGTTCCTACGAGCAGTACTTC	CASSATGSSYEQYF
TRBV15	many	.	TRBJ1-5	TGTGCCACCAGCAGAGTGGGAGGGGAGCCCCAGCATTTT	CATSRVGGEPQHF
TRBV7-3	few	.	TRBJ2-1	TGTGCCAGCAGCTTAAGTGGGGGGTCCAATGAGCAGTTCTTC	CASSLSGGSNEQFF
TRBV2	many	.	TRBJ1-5	TGTGCCAGCAGTCGAATAAGGGACGGACCCGGCTATCGCAATCAGCCCCAGCATTTT	CASSRIRDGPGYRNQPQHF
TRBV10-3	once	TRBD1	TRBJ1-1	TGTGCCACCGGGACAGGGGGGAACACTGAAGCTTTCTTT	CATGTGGNTEAFF
TRBV15	many	.	TRBJ2-7	TGTGCCACCAGCAGAGGTAAAGCATACGAGCAGTACTTC	CATSRGKAYEQYF
TRBV25-1	few	.	TRBJ1-2	TGTGCCAGCAGTGAAAGGGAAGGGTTGGGGGGCTACACCTTC	CASSEREGLGGYTF
TRBV5-4	.	.	TRBJ2-3	TGTGCCAGCAGCATCCCGAGACAGAGCACAGATACGCAGTATTTT	CASSIPRQSTDTQYF
TRBV20-1	.	TRBD2	TRBJ2-3	TGCAGTGCTAGGAGCGGGGGGGCGTACACAGATACGCAGTATTTT	CSARSGGAYTDTQYF
TRBV4-1	many	TRBD1	TRBJ2-1	TGCGCCAGCAGGTTCCGGGACAGATACGATGAGCAGTTCTTC	CASRFRDRYDEQFF
TRBV12-3/TRBV12-4	many	TRBD1	TRBJ1-6	TGTGCCAGCAATACAGGGGGCGCGAATTCACCCCTCCACTTT	CASNTGGANSPLHF
TRBV3-1	many	.	TRBJ2-3	TGTGCCAGCAGCCAAGAATGGGGCGCAGATACGCAGTATTTT	CASSQEWGADTQYF
TRBV9	many	.	TRBJ2-3	TGTGCCACAGGAAGGGGGACGAACACAGATACGCAGTATTTT	CATGRGTNTDTQYF
TRBV12-3/TRBV12-4	many	TRBD1	TRBJ2-7	TGTGCCAGCAGTGGGGACAGGGGAAGTCACGAGCAGTACTTC	CASSGDRGSHEQYF
TRBV23-1	.	.	TRBJ2-6	TGCGCCAGCAGTCAGGGGTTCGGGGAAGTTAAAACCAGCTCTGGGGCCAACGTCCTGACTTTC	CASSQGFGEVKTSSGANVLTF